These 30 T cell receptor beta chains share one sample of origin, sequenced in a study of shared clonotypes between healthy human individuals. The naive CD8 population came from CD45RO-negative cells selected for CCR7, without terminally differentiated effector memory CD45RA+ cells. Assay: immunoSEQ multiplex PCR; the TCRdb copy retains only in-frame clones and omits some. Seen here are more than 600,000 clones, roughly nine tenths observed once, and the top ten hold 24%. The sequencing sample was made of naive CD8+ T cells sorted from blood. The receptors here all came from a man aged 30 to 45 in good health.

This chain uses TRBV28 with TRBJ2-7; D unclear. CDR3 size: 15 residues. V was trimmed by 5 bases and J by 5 bases, leaving 19 bases between them. Germline CDR1 and CDR2: MDHEN and SYDVKM. The CDR3 bases are TGTGCCAGCAGTAGCACGGGCCTTGCTTCCGACGAGCAGTACTTC. This codes for CASSSTGLASDEQYF. Full variable domain (remainder filled in from reference TRBV28 and TRBJ2-7): DVKVTQSSRYLVKRTGEKVFLECVQDMDHENMFWYRQDPGLGLRLIYFSYDVKMKEKGDIPEGYSVSREKKERFSLILESASTNQTSMYLCASSSTGLASDEQYFGPGTRLTVT.

This clone was seen only a few times. V usage is TRBV2 and J usage is TRBJ1-2; D is perhaps TRBD1 (6 bases). This CDR3 is built from 12 residues. Trimming shortened V by 7 bases and J by 5 bases, and 11 bases separated the two germline ends. CDR1 SNHLY and CDR2 FYNNEI come from the germline V gene. The CDR3 protein is CASISGVYGYTF. Here the CDR3 DNA reads TGTGCCAGCATATCAGGGGTTTATGGCTACACCTTC. The full variable domain, its missing parts supplied by reference TRBV2 and TRBJ1-2, is EPEVTQTPSHQVTQMGQEVILRCVPISNHLYFYWYRQILGQKVEFLVSFYNNEISEKSEIFDDQFSVERPDGSNFTLKIRSTKLEDSAMYFCASISGVYGYTFGSGTRLTVV.

This chain links TRBV19 with TRBJ2-1, with 7 bases that match TRBD2. The ends lost 0 bases at V and 9 bases at J; junction bases unmatched: 8. The CDR3 runs 15 residues. In germline, CDR1 is LNHDA, CDR2 SQIVND (reference sequence). CDR3: CASSIDIGLEVEQFF. CDR3 nucleotides: TGTGCCAGTAGTATAGATATCGGACTAGAGGTTGAGCAGTTCTTC.

Comment on this clone: This sample also contains other DNA sequences that code for the same CDR3. The V gene is TRBV4-1, the J gene TRBJ2-7; 9 bases are a match to TRBD1. Per germline, CDR1 MGHRA and CDR2 YSYEKL. The CDR3 loop spans 14 amino acids. Trimming took 4 bases from V and 4 from J; bases not matched to a gene: 5. The CDR3 region is CASSRPGQGYEQYF. CDR3 DNA: TGCGCCAGCAGCCGACCGGGACAGGGTTACGAGCAGTACTTC.

The CDR3 coding sequence is TGTGCCAGCAGCTTAGACTTTTGGGACTCGAACACCGGGGAGCTGTTTTTT. Protein product: CASSLDFWDSNTGELFF. This chain links TRBV11-2 with TRBJ2-2; possible D gene TRBD2, 6 bases. This CDR3 region has 17 residues. CDR1 is SGHAT, CDR2 FQNNGV, per germline. V was shortened by 0 bases and J by 0 bases, with 11 bases between the two germline ends.

This chain joins TRBV6-5 and TRBJ2-1; 7 nucleotides agree with TRBD1. The V and J ends lost 0 bases and 7 bases, in that order; junction bases with no gene match: 9. Per the germline V gene, CDR1 is MNHEY and CDR2 is SVGAGI. CDR3 length: 16 residues. CDR3 amino acids: CASSYSIEDRRNEQFF. The CDR3 DNA reads TGTGCCAGCAGTTACTCGATAGAGGACAGGAGAAATGAGCAGTTCTTC.

The chain recombines TRBV7-9 with TRBJ2-1, with D unclear. The germline V gene encodes CDR1 SEHNR and CDR2 FQNEAQ (reference sequence). Trimming pared 7 bases from V and 8 bases from J, leaving 15 bases between. The CDR3 is 13 residues long. The CDR3 loop reads CASTFDTSHEQFF. CDR3 sequence (DNA): TGTGCCAGCACTTTCGACACCTCCCATGAGCAGTTCTTC.

This clone was observed once. J is TRBJ2-5 and V is TRBV7-9, with a tentative D call TRBD1 (5 bases). The germline V gene has CDR1 SEHNR and CDR2 FQNEAQ (reference sequence). V was trimmed by 4 bases and J by 0 bases, leaving 9 bases between them. This CDR3 region has 14 residues. The chain's CDR3 is CASSSPTDQETQYF. The CDR3 DNA reads as TGTGCCAGCAGCTCCCCGACAGACCAAGAGACCCAGTACTTC. The variable domain in full, with the rest retrieved from reference TRBV7-9 and TRBJ2-5, is DTGVSQNPRHKITKRGQNVTFRCDPISEHNRLYWYRQTLGQGPEFLTYFQNEAQLEKSRLLSDRFSAERPKGSFSTLEIQRTEQGDSAMYLCASSSPTDQETQYFGPGTRLLVL.

The chain couples TRBV9 to TRBJ2-4, with 11 positions matching TRBD1. From germline, CDR1 is SGDLS and CDR2 YYNGEE. This CDR3 region has 15 residues. The J segment lost 9 bases and the V segment lost 3 bases, leaving 8 bases of the junction unmatched. The CDR3 is CASSESGQGAGIQYF. The CDR3 DNA is TGTGCCAGCAGCGAGTCTGGACAGGGGGCCGGCATTCAGTACTTC.

J is TRBJ2-7 and V is TRBV9; D is perhaps TRBD1 (5 bases). CDR1 SGDLS and CDR2 YYNGEE come from the germline V gene. V was shortened by 4 bases and J by 2 bases, with 13 bases between the two germline ends. This CDR3 comprises 14 residues. The DNA for the CDR3 is TGTGCCAGCAGCCCAAGACAGAAACCCTACGAGCAGTACTTC. Translating it yields CASSPRQKPYEQYF.

The chain joins TRBV7-9 to TRBJ2-7, with TRBD1 matching 7 bases. The germline CDR1 and CDR2 sequences are SEHNR and FQNEAQ (reference sequence). CDR3 size: 13 residues. V gave up 5 bases and J gave up 3 bases; unmatched junction bases: 4. The CDR3 coding sequence is TGTGCCAGCAGCGACAGGGCGTACTACGAGCAGTACTTC. Residues: CASSDRAYYEQYF. Combining the CDR3 with reference TRBV7-9 and TRBJ2-7 gives the whole variable domain DTGVSQNPRHKITKRGQNVTFRCDPISEHNRLYWYRQTLGQGPEFLTYFQNEAQLEKSRLLSDRFSAERPKGSFSTLEIQRTEQGDSAMYLCASSDRAYYEQYFGPGTRLTVT.

The genes are TRBV7-2 and TRBJ2-1, with 9 nucleotides matching TRBD2. Germline CDR1 and CDR2: SGHTA and FQGNSA. V trimming: 0 bases; J trimming: 2 bases; junction bases outside the gene matches: 5. The CDR3 loop spans 17 amino acids. CDR3 region: CASSLAGLAGPYNEQFF. Written as DNA, the CDR3 is TGTGCCAGCAGCTTAGCCGGTCTAGCGGGACCCTACAATGAGCAGTTCTTC.

The chain has TRBV20-1 and TRBJ1-2; D not resolved. Trimming stripped 4 bases from V and 8 bases from J, with 11 bases between. Germline V lookup: CDR1 DFQATT, CDR2 SNEGSKA (reference sequence). CDR3 length: 11 residues. The CDR3, as DNA: TGCAGTGCTATTCCGGTGGCCGGCTACACCTTC. Residues: CSAIPVAGYTF.

The V and J genes are TRBV27 and TRBJ2-1; 8 bases fit TRBD2. The CDR3 covers 17 residues. Trimming at V came to 4 bases and at J to 0 bases, leaving 8 bases not matched to a gene. The germline V gene encodes CDR1 MNHEY and CDR2 SMNVEV (reference sequence). Here the CDR3 DNA reads TGTGCCAGCAGTTCCACCCTAGCGGGCTACTCCTACAATGAGCAGTTCTTC. It specifies CASSSTLAGYSYNEQFF.

The chain uses TRBV19 and TRBJ2-5; a weak D match, TRBD1 (5 bases). CDR1 and CDR2 (germline): LNHDA, SQIVND (reference sequence). The CDR3 length is 15 residues. Trimming left V 3 bases short and J 1 base short, with 12 bases between. This CDR3 reads CASSIGQGPQETQYF. Here the CDR3 DNA reads TGTGCCAGTAGTATTGGGCAGGGCCCCCAAGAGACCCAGTACTTC.

The rearrangement joins TRBV6-5 to TRBJ2-3, with TRBD1 as a possible D gene (6 bases). This CDR3 has 15 amino acids. Germline V gives CDR1 MNHEY, CDR2 SVGAGI. Trimming shortened V by 4 bases and J by 1 base, and 12 bases separated the two germline ends. The CDR3 loop reads CASSSRGSGTDTQYF. CDR3 DNA: TGTGCCAGCAGTTCTAGGGGGTCGGGCACAGATACGCAGTATTTT.

The chain has TRBV11-2 and TRBJ2-4; D is undetermined. In germline, CDR1 is SGHAT, CDR2 FQNNGV. V was pared by 0 bases and J by 10 bases, with 7 bases between. The CDR3 totals 12 residues. DNA of the CDR3: TGTGCCAGCAGCTTAGACCCTAGGATTCAGTACTTC. Translated: CASSLDPRIQYF.

This chain connects TRBV5-8 to TRBJ2-1; D gene unclear. This CDR3 has 13 residues. Germline values: CDR1 SGHTS, CDR2 YDEGEE. V lost 0 bases and J lost 5, with 6 bases in between. The CDR3, as DNA: TGTGCCAGCAGCTTGGCCGGAGACAATGAGCAGTTCTTC. Amino acid sequence: CASSLAGDNEQFF.

The chain is built from TRBV9 and TRBJ2-1; maybe TRBD2 (6 bases). Germline CDR1 reads SGDLS; CDR2 reads YYNGEE. V was clipped by 6 bases and J by 0 bases, with 13 bases between them. The CDR3 is 15 amino acids. The CDR3: CASTGGPSSYNEQFF. In nucleotides, the CDR3 is TGTGCCAGCACTGGAGGGCCGAGCTCCTACAATGAGCAGTTCTTC.

The rearrangement joins TRBV18 to TRBJ1-2, with D unresolved. The CDR3 covers 13 residues. V lost 5 bases and J 4 bases, leaving 11 bases between the germline ends. Germline values: CDR1 KGHSH, CDR2 LQKENI. CDR3 protein: CASSAQESYGYTF. CDR3 nucleotides: TGTGCCAGCTCAGCCCAGGAGAGCTATGGCTACACCTTC.

Concerning this clone: Other DNA sequences in this sample translate to the same CDR3. CDR3 sequence: CASSFRGGTDTQYF. Here the CDR3 DNA reads TGTGCCAGCAGTTTTCGAGGGGGAACAGATACGCAGTATTTT. J is TRBJ2-3 and V is TRBV28, with a tentative D call TRBD1 (6 bases). Trimming removed 3 bases from V and 3 bases from J, with 10 bases in between. The germline V gene has CDR1 MDHEN and CDR2 SYDVKM. The CDR3 covers 14 residues.

CDR3 residues: CASSQAGVAYEQYF. In nucleotides, the CDR3 is TGTGCCAGCAGCCAAGCGGGAGTAGCCTACGAGCAGTACTTC. The chain combines TRBV5-4 with TRBJ2-7, with TRBD2 identical over 8 bases. The junction had 5 bases not matched to a gene; V was cut back by 4 bases and J by 2 bases. The CDR3 is 14 residues long. CDR1 and CDR2 from the germline V gene are SGHNT and YYREEE (reference sequence).

This chain connects TRBV19 to TRBJ1-1, with D possibly TRBD1 on 6 matching bases. Trimming took 2 bases from V and 7 from J, leaving 14 bases between them. Germline CDR1 and CDR2: LNHDA and SQIVND (reference sequence). This CDR3 is 14 amino acids long. The CDR3 DNA sequence: TGTGCCAGTAGTATATCAGGGGTGTTGGATGAAGCTTTCTTT. This encodes CASSISGVLDEAFF.

Of note for this clone: Other DNA variants within this sample encode the same CDR3. The V and J genes are TRBV11-2 and TRBJ2-5; D is unresolved. The CDR3 loop spans 11 amino acids. V was trimmed by 1 base and J by 5 bases, leaving 2 bases between them. Germline V gene lookup returns CDR1 SGHAT and CDR2 FQNNGV. The CDR3 bases are TGTGCCAGCAGCTTAGTCGAGACCCAGTACTTC. It encodes CASSLVETQYF.

The genes are TRBV2 and TRBJ1-1; no clear D gene. Germline V gene lookup returns CDR1 SNHLY and CDR2 FYNNEI. Trimming removed 6 bases from V and 1 base from J, with 12 bases in between. This CDR3 region has 14 residues. CDR3 sequence (DNA): TGTGCCAGCAGGAGGTTCCATTCGAACACTGAAGCTTTCTTT. Protein: CASRRFHSNTEAFF.

The chain employs TRBV10-3 and TRBJ2-5; no firm D call. This CDR3 spans 12 amino acids. The germline gives CDR1 ENHRY, CDR2 SYGVKD. Trimming took off 8 bases at V and 4 bases at J, with 11 bases between the two ends. The CDR3 protein is CAIPGWGETQYF. CDR3 sequence (DNA): TGTGCCATCCCCGGTTGGGGAGAGACCCAGTACTTC.

The CDR3 sequence: CASSLASGAYNEQFF. DNA of the CDR3: TGTGCCAGCAGCTTAGCATCGGGAGCGTACAATGAGCAGTTCTTC. This rearrangement joins TRBV11-2 to TRBJ2-1; D perhaps matches TRBD2 (6 bases). Per the germline V gene, CDR1 is SGHAT and CDR2 is FQNNGV. V lost 1 base and J lost 4, with 11 bases in between. This CDR3 comprises 15 residues.

V is TRBV29-1 and J is TRBJ2-1; 12 nucleotides match TRBD2. The CDR3 is 16 residues long. J gave up 9 bases and V 5 bases, and 14 bases lay outside the gene matches. Germline V CDR1 and CDR2: SQVTM, ANQGSEA. CDR3 protein: CSVYLTSGRRTGEQFF. The CDR3 DNA reads TGCAGCGTTTATCTGACTAGCGGGAGACGAACGGGTGAGCAGTTCTTC.

The rearrangement links TRBV6-5 to TRBJ1-5; D is uncertain. Germline assignment: CDR1 MNHEY and CDR2 SVGAGI. The germline V and J ends were trimmed by 9 bases and 0 bases, with 9 bases remaining between them. The CDR3 runs to 13 residues. The CDR3 sequence: CASRQSSNQPQHF. The CDR3, as DNA: TGTGCCAGTCGGCAGAGTAGCAATCAGCCCCAGCATTTT.

The chain couples TRBV9 to TRBJ1-1; tentatively, D is TRBD1 (5 bases). This CDR3 region has 16 residues. V shed 0 bases and J shed 3 bases, with 15 bases lying between them. Germline loops: CDR1 SGDLS, CDR2 YYNGEE. The CDR3 region is CASSVATSGSDTEAFF. DNA for the CDR3: TGTGCCAGCAGCGTAGCTACGTCAGGGTCGGACACTGAAGCTTTCTTT.